This T cell receptor beta chain derives from a study of cytomegalovirus exposure and HLA in healthy donors (dated by TCRdb to the late 2010s). About the full investigation: An earlier analysis of roughly 630 of the donors reported approximately 270 Gb of sequence data and 100 million to 130 million unique TCR beta sequences from about 200 million T cells. To predict cytomegalovirus infection status, the study combined high-throughput TCR immunosequencing, statistical association of individual TCRs with disease status, and machine learning. A later analysis re-examined previously published TCR beta repertoires from hundreds of donors and added high-resolution HLA genotyping to investigate patterns of TCR occurrence. Four or five DR-DQ haplotypes were handled as single units for association and clustering because linkage in the cohort was strong. Every repertoire in the discovery cohort had been generated on one and the same sequencing platform. In addition to the first cohort of around 670 subjects, a separate validation cohort of 120 different subjects was used. Of the roughly 400 genotyped donors, 80% to 90% were placed in the genetic ancestry cluster associated with self-reported Caucasian donors. Across about 370 genotyped donors of the cohort, an average of about 240,000 unique TCR beta nucleotide sequences per donor were sequenced, and roughly 20% of those sequences were non-productive. An earlier analysis of some 500 of the donors applied high-throughput TCR beta sequencing to assess whether each TCR beta V gene segment acted as functional or pseudogenic. Alongside the repertoire data, information on donor age, sex, ethnicity and CMV serostatus was compiled. The aim of the study was to test whether cataloging public T cell receptors could identify signatures of past pathogen exposure. HLA typing included class I and class II loci at four-digit resolution. Using immunosequencing, the study profiled T cell repertoires from fewer than 850 subjects and related those repertoires to cytomegalovirus serostatus. Genome-wide SNP genotypes for about 60% of the 666 donors were used in a later genetic analysis, which treated that subset as a discovery cohort. The number of donors typed differed by locus, with 629-630 for A, B, C, DRB1 and DQB1, about 500 for DQA1, 600 to 610 for DPA1, and roughly 450 for DPB1. An early release covering over 500 HLA-typed donors comprised about 300 gigabases of sequencing data and around 80 million unique TCR sequences. In the later analysis, no new phenotypic data were used to find candidate immune exposures; instead, reliance was placed on TCR beta sequences and their occurrence across donors.

General findings and caveats noted by the study authors: In a later analysis, the rate of TCR association differed among HLA loci, with DRB1 alleles having the most associated TCRs and HLA-C alleles having the fewest. A later genetic analysis reported fewer N-insertions in productive TCRs among donors in an Asian-associated ancestry cluster than the approximately 700-donor mean. An association between a missense DCLRE1C variant and V-gene and J-gene trimming of TCR beta chains was found in a later genetic analysis and replicated in an independent cohort. In a later analysis, several top co-occurrence clusters were reported to appear linked to parvovirus B19, influenza, CMV and Epstein-Barr virus. Most CMV-associated TCR beta chains appeared to be HLA-restricted in a later analysis, and the HLA associations seemed to be driven largely by CMV exposure. HLA typing was unavailable for some donors at each locus, so association tests used only the typed subset. This cohort had only TCR beta chains sequenced, and the lack of alpha or paired-chain data limited which features could be detected. The only immune exposure information available for the cohort was CMV serostatus. Because counts were too low, approximately 18 rarely observed V segments, including chromosome 9 orphons, were excluded from the earlier analysis of roughly 580 of the donors. The authors suggested that the approach could potentially be extended to other disease states and immunological phenotypes. When HLA alleles, especially DR and DQ, strongly co-occurred, TCR associations were difficult to assign to individual alleles. A few of the identified cytomegalovirus-associated TCR beta chains were confirmed in vitro to be specific for cytomegalovirus antigens. A further reported finding was that TCR beta sequences accurately predicted the HLA-A and HLA-B alleles for most subjects in the first cohort. The classifier was reported to diagnose cytomegalovirus status with high specificity and sensitivity in both the original and validation cohorts. Compared with equally common non-associated chains, HLA-associated TCR beta chains in a later analysis were more clonally expanded and had lower generation probabilities. The sequencing pipeline was judged likely to have produced a cluster of highly shared sequence variants as a technical artifact. A total of about 180 TCR beta chains were listed by the study as associated with cytomegalovirus. The presence/absence analyses assumed that sequencing depth was roughly uniform across donors, and that assumption may not be true. Some IMGT-functional V segments, including TRBV6-2 and TRBV6-3, could not be distinguished by the 87-base-pair reads and were therefore excluded. Correlated functional status among segregating V segments might reflect linkage disequilibrium, but an unknown experimental factor could not be ruled out. A later analysis associated 15,000 or so TCR beta sequences with specific HLA alleles at a false discovery rate of 0.05. An earlier analysis of approximately 530 of the donors showed that most TCR beta V segments appeared in productive rearrangements either about 90% or about 30% of the time, which broadly matched IMGT annotations. While some public TCRs were present in many individuals, most TCR sequences turned up only very rarely across donors.

Trimming takes 3 bases off V and 8 bases off J; junction bases not matched to a gene: 3. The cysteine opens and the phenylalanine closes a CDR3 of 12 amino acids. The CDR3 DNA has 36 bases and is translated from base 1. CDR1 and CDR2 are read off the germline V gene as KGHSH and LQKENI. Regarding this clone: The target of this receptor is not known. It has no much larger one-base neighbor in the sample; base qualities were not kept. This sample also contains other DNA sequences that code for the same CDR3.

The cohort was made up of hundreds of healthy bone marrow donors. All cohort members were sampled while nominally healthy, although unrecorded immune exposures were likely present. The donor was CMV seropositive and belonged to the group of about 290 seropositive cohort members. A peripheral blood sample was collected from each donor, and TCR beta sequencing was performed on peripheral blood mononuclear cells. The Qiagen DNeasy Blood Extraction Kit was used to extract genomic DNA from the blood cell samples. The library was produced with the immunoSEQ multiplex PCR assay. For the multiplex PCR, a mixture combining 60 forward primers for TCR Vbeta segments and 13 reverse primers for TCR Jbeta segments was used. A multiplex PCR assay on genomic DNA amplified the CDR3 region of rearranged TCR beta genes. The Illumina HiSeq System was used to sequence the amplified TCR beta libraries as 87-base-pair reads. The original methods were these. Across the roughly 700 repertoires, a later analysis counted 75 million to 90 million unique TCR beta chains, around 11 million of which were shared by at least two donors. Raw reads were error-corrected and collapsed into unique sequences with a nearest-neighbor algorithm that merged closely related sequences to remove PCR and sequencing errors. Alignment of CDR3 sequences to IMGT reference sequences was used to assign V, D and J gene segments. For a sequence to be retained, a match of at least six nucleotides was required to both a V gene segment and a J gene segment. Rearrangements were called productive when the CDR3 lacked stop codons and stayed in frame with V and J; all others were non-productive. Following IMGT convention, CDR3 was defined as the stretch from the second conserved V-encoded cysteine up to the conserved J-encoded phenylalanine. The earlier analysis of 450 to 750 of the donors excluded any sequence lacking an unambiguous match to a single V gene segment. An earlier analysis of a few hundred of the donors classified V segments as functional when productive rearrangements were above 56.7% and as segregating when the standard deviation between donors was above 5%. A statistical classification framework was built for diagnosing cytomegalovirus status from the catalog of TCR beta chain sequences. V and J gene assignment, in a later analysis, came from comparing TCR nucleotide sequences with IMGT/GENE-DB human TR gene sequences. Using the TCRdist pipeline, a later analysis assigned CDR3 sequences along with most-parsimonious VDJ recombination scenarios. A later analysis defined each TCR beta chain by its CDR3 amino acid sequence plus V-gene family, and excluded reads lacking a unique V-gene family. A later analysis removed 500 to 650 highly shared, low-generation-probability nucleotide sequences to deal with suspected cross-contamination and a sequencing artifact. For each public chain, a later analysis derived a clonal expansion index from normalized ranks of inferred template counts within each repertoire. In a later analysis, generation probabilities were computed with a VDJ recombination model fitted to out-of-frame rearrangements, and the resulting probabilities were checked against IGoR. In a later analysis, TCR-TCR, TCR-HLA and TCR-CMV co-occurrence was scored with hypergeometric tests, and a repertoire-size bias correction was applied to TCR pairs. To estimate false discovery rates, a later analysis permuted the HLA or CMV assignments 20 times. In a later analysis, co-occurring TCRs were grouped using DBSCAN, and TCRdist sequence similarity was added for clustering within HLA-allele-positive subsets. Repertoires with fewer than 30,000 or more than 120,000 public chains were left out of co-occurrence clustering, as were about five repertoires with anomalous nucleotide sharing. TCRdb re-hosts the immuneACCESS table, in-frame sequences only. Its copies lack some clones; in the studies checked, an unresolved V gene accounts for under half of them, and the cause for the rest is not known. That table furnishes V, J and clone size, whereas the DNA furnished D and trimming. Recorded for this sample are more than 150,000 clones; around 80% of them occurred a single time. The ten biggest clones cover roughly 2.5% of the sample.

Here the chain combines TRBV18 and TRBJ1-2; 7 nucleotides in the junction match TRBD1. Sequenced: PBMCs. The source of this sequence is a woman in her twenties or thirties in good health and CMV-seropositive. The CDR3 protein sequence reads: CASSPQGDGYTF. The DNA sequence is as follows: TGTGCCAGCTCACCCCAGGGGGACGGCTACACCTTC. Extended through the reference TRBV18 and TRBJ1-2 proteins, this CDR3 yields the full variable domain: NAGVMQNPRHLVRRRGQEARLRCSPMKGHSHVYWYRQLPEEGLKFMVYLQKENIIDESGMPKERFSAEFPKEGPSILRIQQVVRGDSAAYFCASSPQGDGYTFGSGTRLTVV.